Sequencing of this T cell receptor (beta chain) was carried out in a study of blood T cells in healthy people across ages. Study-wide results and limits: Across samples, TCR beta diversity tracked strongly with naive T cell percentage. Any conclusive comparison of naive versus antigen-experienced cells was prevented by using unsorted PBMCs.

At least 7 million PBMCs were isolated per sample. Primers used in a second PCR of roughly 7 to 12 cycles were a sample-barcoded 5' primer and a J-beta primer mix. The authors tagged each cDNA molecule using a template-switch adaptor with 12 random nucleotides. In TCRdb, the 5' RACE reads were re-called with MiXCR into one record per CDR3 protein. The repertoire consists of some 1,500,000 distinct CDR3 sequences, with approximately 39% occurring once and the leading ten covering about 3.8%. This clonotype has more than one count but fewer than ten. Antigen unknown. With 6 bases removed from V and 3 bases from J, the gap between germline ends came to 18 bases. This CDR3 comprises 16 residues. Germline V gene lookup returns CDR1 SGHTA and CDR2 FQGNSA.

The source of this sequence is a woman aged 18 to 35 in good health. V is TRBV7-2 and J is TRBJ2-1; D possibly corresponds to TRBD2 (5 bases). The material sequenced was blood. CDR3 in DNA: TGTGCCAGCAGTTATCCCCCCGGGAATCTCTACAATGAGCAGTTCTTC. Its protein is CASSYPPGNLYNEQFF.